Following are 19 T cell receptor beta chains from one sample sequenced in a study of blood T cell repertoires in COVID-19. The protocol was immunoSEQ multiplex PCR, while the TCRdb copy is restricted to in-frame clones and leaves out a portion. The profile shows about 110,000 clones, about four fifths of them singletons. The source material was peripheral blood. Receptors were obtained from a woman aged 55-70 years with acute or convalescent COVID-19.

The chain combines TRBV3-1 (or the pseudogene TRBV3-2) with TRBJ1-1; 7 nucleotides line up with TRBD1. Germline assignment: CDR1 LGHDT and CDR2 YNNKEL (reference sequence). J gave up 9 bases and V 2 bases, and 6 bases lay outside the gene matches. CDR3 length: 13 residues. CDR3 amino acids: CASSQTTGSKAFF. The CDR3 DNA is TGTGCCAGCAGCCAAACGACAGGGTCTAAAGCTTTCTTT.

The chain employs TRBV7-3 and TRBJ2-7; 13 bases agree with TRBD2. The CDR3 has 14 residues. The trim removed 4 bases at V and 4 bases at J, leaving 1 base unmatched. Germline V gene sequence: CDR1 SGHTA, CDR2 FQGTGA. The CDR3 DNA is TGTGCCAGCAGCTCACTAGCGGGAGGGTACGAGCAGTACTTC. Translating gives CASSSLAGGYEQYF.

The V call is TRBV10-1, the J call TRBJ2-2, with D perhaps matching TRBD2 (5 bases). This CDR3 region has 16 residues. Between the trimmed V and J ends, which lost 6 bases and 0 bases, there was a span of 14 bases. Germline CDR1 and CDR2: WNHNN and SYGVQD (reference sequence). CDR3 region: CASREEATANTGELFF. CDR3 DNA sequence: TGCGCCAGCAGGGAGGAGGCGACGGCGAACACCGGGGAGCTGTTTTTT.

This rearrangement joins TRBV29-1 to TRBJ2-5; tentatively, D is TRBD2 (5 bases). Trimming pared 3 bases from V and 9 bases from J, leaving 8 bases between. Germline V lookup: CDR1 SQVTM, CDR2 ANQGSEA. The CDR3 length is 10 residues. CDR3 sequence: CSVDGEPQYF. CDR3 in DNA: TGCAGCGTTGACGGGGAGCCCCAGTACTTC. Filled out from reference TRBV29-1 and TRBJ2-5, the complete variable domain reads SAVISQKPSRDICQRGTSLTIQCQVDSQVTMMFWYRQQPGQSLTLIATANQGSEATYESGFVIDKFPISRPNLTFSTLTVSNMSPEDSSIYLCSVDGEPQYFGPGTRLLVL.

The rearrangement links TRBV19 to TRBJ2-1; 8 positions match TRBD2. This CDR3 is built from 16 residues. Trimming removed 1 base from V and 5 bases from J; junction bases left unmatched: 7. Germline V gene data show CDR1 as LNHDA and CDR2 as SQIVND (reference sequence). In nucleotides, the CDR3 is TGTGCCAGTAGTATAGCGACGGCGGGAGGAGACAATGAGCAGTTCTTC. Its protein product is CASSIATAGGDNEQFF.

This chain connects TRBV30 to TRBJ1-4; D is perhaps TRBD1 (6 bases). Germline V gene sequence: CDR1 GTSNPN, CDR2 SVGIG (reference sequence). Between the trimmed V and J ends, which lost 5 bases and 2 bases, there was a span of 12 bases. The length of the CDR3 is 14 residues. As DNA, the CDR3 is TGTGCCTGGGGGACGGGACATACTAATGAAAAACTGTTTTTT. Protein: CAWGTGHTNEKLFF.

The rearrangement uses TRBV5-1 and TRBJ2-1; 12 bases are shared with TRBD2. The germline V gene has CDR1 SGHRS and CDR2 YFSETQ. The CDR3 runs 18 residues. The V segment lost 2 bases and the J segment 1 base; nucleotides outside the gene matches: 7. The CDR3 sequence is CASSFASGRAISYNEQFF. Written as DNA, the CDR3 is TGCGCCAGCAGCTTCGCTAGCGGGAGGGCAATTTCCTACAATGAGCAGTTCTTC.

This sequence joins TRBV15 and TRBJ1-3; D is unclear. The V and J ends lost 1 base and 0 bases respectively, with 7 bases between them. Germline CDR1 is LNHNV and CDR2 is YYDKDF (reference sequence). The CDR3 extends over 15 amino acids. In DNA, the CDR3 is TGTGCCACCAGCAGAGGAACTTTCTCTGGAAACACCATATATTTT. Translated: CATSRGTFSGNTIYF. Together with reference TRBV15 and TRBJ1-3, the CDR3 gives the full variable domain: DAMVIQNPRYQVTQFGKPVTLSCSQTLNHNVMYWYQQKSSQAPKLLFHYYDKDFNNEADTPDNFQSRRPNTSFCFLDIRSPGLGDTAMYLCATSRGTFSGNTIYFGEGSWLTVV.

CDR3 coding DNA: TGCGCCAGCAGCAACACCGGGACAGGGACCTACGAGCAGTACTTC. Translating gives CASSNTGTGTYEQYF. This chain uses TRBV5-1 with TRBJ2-7; 9 nucleotides line up with TRBD1. The CDR3 contains 15 residues. V dropped 4 bases and J dropped 2; count of bases not matched to a gene: 7. CDR1 SGHRS and CDR2 YFSETQ come from the germline V gene.

The V and J genes are TRBV5-1 and TRBJ2-2; D perhaps matches TRBD2 (6 bases). Germline-derived CDR1 and CDR2 are SGHRS and YFSETQ. V was trimmed by 1 base and J by 4 bases, leaving 17 bases between them. This CDR3 is built from 17 residues. The CDR3, as DNA: TGCGCCAGCAGCTTGACGGCGCCCGTGGGGGGCACCGGGGAGCTGTTTTTT. Translation: CASSLTAPVGGTGELFF.

The rearrangement links TRBV12-3 or TRBV12-4 to TRBJ2-7, with 7 positions matching TRBD1. This CDR3 is built from 13 residues. V lost 10 bases, J lost 4 bases, and 10 bases stayed unmatched. The CDR3 nucleotides are TGTGCCACCGCGACAGGGACCCCATACGAGCAGTACTTC. Its translation is CATATGTPYEQYF.

This clone was recorded only once. This rearrangement joins TRBV7-9 to TRBJ2-3; D not certain. Germline V lookup: CDR1 SEHNR, CDR2 FQNEAQ (reference sequence). Trimming took 5 bases from V and 1 from J, leaving 7 bases between them. The CDR3 spans 13 residues. As DNA, the CDR3 is TGTGCCAGCAGCGTCGTCCGCACAGATACGCAGTATTTT. It encodes CASSVVRTDTQYF.

This chain links TRBV2 with TRBJ2-1; TRBD1 matches 8 bases. Germline CDR1 reads SNHLY; CDR2 reads FYNNEI. The junction had 5 bases not matched to a gene; V was cut back by 6 bases and J by 1 base. This CDR3 is 15 amino acids long. The CDR3 reads CASSETGGSYNEQFF. The CDR3 nucleotides read TGTGCCAGCAGCGAAACAGGGGGATCCTACAATGAGCAGTTCTTC.

This chain uses TRBV7-9 with TRBJ2-2; D is possibly TRBD1 (6 bases). V shed 4 bases and J shed 7 bases, with 19 bases lying between them. The CDR3 contains 16 residues. CDR1 and CDR2 (germline): SEHNR, FQNEAQ (reference sequence). The CDR3 sequence is CASSSPVGGRVGELFF. The CDR3 nucleotides read TGTGCCAGCAGCTCCCCAGTTGGGGGCAGGGTCGGGGAGCTGTTTTTT.

The rearrangement links TRBV6-5 to TRBJ1-4, with D perhaps matching TRBD1 (5 bases). Per the germline V gene, CDR1 is MNHEY and CDR2 is SVGAGI. CDR3 length equals 14 residues. V was shortened by 5 bases and J by 8 bases, with 15 bases between the two germline ends. The chain's CDR3 is CASSPRGTGEKLFF. In nucleotides, the CDR3 is TGTGCCAGCAGTCCCCGGGGGACTGGAGAAAAACTGTTTTTT.

The chain employs TRBV5-1 and TRBJ2-2, with TRBD1 matching 10 bases. CDR1 and CDR2 (germline): SGHRS, YFSETQ. With V trimmed by 4 bases and J by 4 bases, 7 bases remained unmatched. CDR3 length: 16 amino acids. The CDR3 loop is CASSVGGTGVTGELFF. CDR3 bases: TGCGCCAGCAGCGTAGGGGGGACAGGGGTCACCGGGGAGCTGTTTTTT.

This chain uses TRBV11-3 with TRBJ2-7; a weak D match, TRBD1 (5 bases). There are 14 residues in the CDR3. CDR1 SGHNT and CDR2 YENEEA come from the germline V gene. Between the trimmed V and J ends, which lost 3 bases and 0 bases, there was a span of 9 bases. The CDR3 DNA reads as TGTGCCAGCAGCTTCGACAGATTCTCCTACGAGCAGTACTTC. Protein sequence: CASSFDRFSYEQYF. Full variable domain (remainder filled in from reference TRBV11-3 and TRBJ2-7): EAGVVQSPRYKIIEKKQPVAFWCNPISGHNTLYWYLQNLGQGPELLIRYENEEAVDDSQLPKDRFSAERLKGVDSTLKIQPAELGDSAVYLCASSFDRFSYEQYFGPGTRLTVT.

The genes are TRBV2 and TRBJ1-5; 8 bases map to TRBD1. Germline assignment: CDR1 SNHLY and CDR2 FYNNEI. The V gene end was trimmed by 3 bases and the J gene end by 4 bases; junction bases not matched to a gene: 2. The CDR3 has 14 amino acids. In DNA, the CDR3 is TGTGCCAGCAGTGATAGGACAGGGAATCAGCCCCAGCATTTT. Its protein is CASSDRTGNQPQHF.

This sequence joins TRBV7-2 and TRBJ2-1; 10 nucleotides line up with TRBD2. The CDR3 has 16 residues. V lost 1 base and J lost 7; bases outside the gene matches: 7. Per germline, CDR1 SGHTA and CDR2 FQGNSA. CDR3 DNA: TGTGCCAGCAGCTTAGTTAGCGGGGGGCCGGGGAATGAGCAGTTCTTC. Encoded protein: CASSLVSGGPGNEQFF.